Listed below are T cell receptor beta chains from one sample, sequenced in a study of shared clonotypes between healthy human individuals. Measured with immunoSEQ multiplex PCR; TCRdb has only the in-frame clones, and not every one. Among roughly 1,500,000 clones listed, 95% to 99% were seen once. Sequenced: naive CD4+ T cells sorted from blood. The receptors originated from a man under 40 in good health. CDR3s include the opening cysteine and the closing phenylalanine or tryptophan. The D gene is left open where the match is weak. Rows may omit the clone size; those that give it use once, few, many or a size class.

d_gene	v_gene	j_gene	abundance	len	CDR3nt	CDR3aa
TRBD1	TRBV7-8	TRBJ1-5	.	19	TGTGCCAGCAGCTTAGTAGGCGGGGACAGGCTTGTTCGGAATCAGCCCCAGCATTTT	CASSLVGGDRLVRNQPQHF
TRBD1	TRBV9	TRBJ1-5	.	14	TGTGCCAGCAGCGCCGGGACAGGGTCGCCGGCCCAGCATTTT	CASSAGTGSPAQHF
.	TRBV18	TRBJ2-7	.	13	TGTGCCAGCTCACTGCTTGGAAACTACGAGCAGTACTTC	CASSLLGNYEQYF
TRBD1	TRBV28	TRBJ2-5	.	15	TGTGCCAGCAGTTTATCCGGGACAGGGCAAGAGACCCAGTACTTC	CASSLSGTGQETQYF
.	TRBV18	TRBJ1-1	.	13	TGTGCCAGCTCACCAGATCGAGGGACTGAAGCTTTCTTT	CASSPDRGTEAFF
.	TRBV15	TRBJ2-2	.	13	TGTGCCACCAGGCAGGGGAACACCGGGGAGCTGTTTTTT	CATRQGNTGELFF
.	TRBV11-2	TRBJ2-3	.	17	TGTGCCAGCAGCGAGTTGGTGTCACTATCTAGCACAGATACGCAGTATTTT	CASSELVSLSSTDTQYF
TRBD1	TRBV29-1	TRBJ1-2	.	12	TGCAGCGTGGAAACAGGGGGCAATGGCTACACCTTC	CSVETGGNGYTF
.	TRBV28	TRBJ2-1	.	15	TGTGCCAGCAGTCCACCGGGACCGGGCTACAATGAGCAGTTCTTC	CASSPPGPGYNEQFF
.	TRBV5-8	TRBJ2-7	.	12	TGTGCCAGCAGGGTTCGGGACGCCGAGCAGTACTTC	CASRVRDAEQYF
TRBD1	TRBV11-2	TRBJ1-4	.	16	TGTGCCAGCAGCTCTAGTCGGGCAGGGGGAGGTGAAAAACTGTTTTTT	CASSSSRAGGGEKLFF
TRBD1	TRBV6-5	TRBJ1-2	once	14	TGTGCCAGCAGTTTCTACAGGGGAGTCTCTGGCTACACCTTC	CASSFYRGVSGYTF
.	TRBV5-1	TRBJ1-4	.	14	TGCGCCAGCAGCCCGGGACACGGGAATGAAAAACTGTTTTTT	CASSPGHGNEKLFF
.	TRBV14	TRBJ2-5	once	17	TGTGCCAGCAGCCAAGACCCGGGTGACCCCTTAAAGAGGACCCAGTACTTC	CASSQDPGDPLKRTQYF
TRBD1	TRBV23-1	TRBJ1-2	.	15	TGCGCCAGCATAATTTCCGGGACAGTGGACTATGGCTACACCTTC	CASIISGTVDYGYTF
.	TRBV29-1	TRBJ1-1	.	13	TGCAGCGTTGAAGATCGCCCCAACACTGAAGCTTTCTTT	CSVEDRPNTEAFF
TRBD1	TRBV7-6	TRBJ2-7	.	13	TGTGCCAGCAGCTTCCGACAGGGGAGGGAGCAGTACTTC	CASSFRQGREQYF
TRBD1	TRBV5-7	TRBJ1-5	.	19	TGTGCCAGCAGATGTGGCGGGACAGGGGACGGTAGCAGCAATCAGCCCCAGCATTTT	CASRCGGTGDGSSNQPQHF
.	TRBV27	TRBJ1-4	.	14	TGTGCCAGCAGACTGACAGGCAATAATGAAAAACTGTTTTTT	CASRLTGNNEKLFF
TRBD1	TRBV29-1	TRBJ1-2	.	19	TGCAGCGTTGAGGTTAAAGGACAGGAGGGTCGTTTTGGGGACTATGGCTACACCTTC	CSVEVKGQEGRFGDYGYTF